Below, 10 T cell receptor beta chains from the same sample are listed, as sequenced in a study of blood T cells in healthy people across ages. A sample-barcoded 5' primer and a J-beta primer mix were used in a second PCR of about 6 to 12 cycles. TCRdb itself ran the 5' RACE reads through MiXCR, one entry per CDR3 protein. The table records 450,000 to 700,000 distinct CDR3 sequences, approximately 30% of them present only once. The sequencing sample was made of blood. Receptors were obtained from a woman in her sixties or seventies in good health.

The rearrangement links TRBV5-1 to TRBJ2-7, with 10 bases that match TRBD1. The J call could be wrong; TRBJ2-1 is a better fit for the DNA end. The CDR3 is 15 residues long. Per the germline V gene, CDR1 is SGHRS and CDR2 is YFSETQ. The CDR3 spells CASSLWTGGGNEQFF. CDR3 coding DNA: TGCGCCAGCAGCTTGTGGACAGGGGGTGGGAATGAGCAGTTCTTC.

V gene TRBV11-2 combines with J gene TRBJ2-5; 10 bases align to TRBD2. The CDR3 is 19 amino acids. Germline lookup yields CDR1 SGHAT and CDR2 FQNNGV. V lost 4 bases to trimming and J lost 0 bases; unmatched junction nucleotides: 14. The CDR3 DNA reads as TGTGCCAGCAGCTCCTTAATTGGACTAGCGGAGTGGGACCAAGAGACCCAGTACTTC. As protein: CASSSLIGLAEWDQETQYF.

This CDR3 is CASSQVPVGGSSYEQYF. The CDR3, as DNA: TGTGCCAGCAGCCAAGTGCCTGTCGGGGGGAGCTCCTACGAGCAGTACTTC. This rearrangement joins TRBV4-2 to TRBJ2-7; 7 bases are shared with TRBD2. Trimming took 1 base from V and 0 from J; bases not matched to a gene: 9. The CDR3 covers 17 residues. The germline CDR1 and CDR2 sequences are LGHNA and YNFKEQ.

This chain links TRBV20-1 with TRBJ2-5; possible D gene TRBD2, 7 bases. The germline gives CDR1 DFQATT, CDR2 SNEGSKA (reference sequence). The CDR3 totals 12 residues. V gave up 3 bases and J gave up 7 bases, with 12 bases separating them. In DNA, the CDR3 is TGCAGTGCTAGGGAGGGGGGGGCGACCCAGTACTTC. Translated, it gives CSAREGGATQYF.

The CDR3 nucleotides read TGTGCCAGTAGCGGTACAGGGTTAGGAAACACCATATATTTT. Encoded protein: CASSGTGLGNTIYF. This chain uses TRBV19 with TRBJ1-3; a possible D gene is TRBD1 (6 bases). From germline, CDR1 is LNHDA and CDR2 SQIVND (reference sequence). The CDR3 runs to 14 residues. V was clipped by 6 bases and J by 4 bases, with 13 bases between them.

On this clonotype: A read error may account for a junction end that differs from germline. The chain employs TRBV29-1 and TRBJ1-3; D not resolved. The length of the CDR3 is 14 residues. Germline V gene lookup returns CDR1 SQVTM and CDR2 ANQGSEA. For the CDR3, the DNA is TGCAGCGTTGAAGGGAACCTCTCTGGAAACACCATACATTTT. It specifies CSVEGNLSGNTIHF.

Only a few counts were recorded for this clonotype. The V call is TRBV29-1, the J call TRBJ2-3; D is uncertain. The CDR3 runs 11 residues. Germline V gene sequence: CDR1 SQVTM, CDR2 ANQGSEA. Trimming removed 8 bases at V and 3 bases at J, with 9 bases between. The CDR3 sequence: CSLQGTDTQYF. The CDR3 DNA follows: TGCAGCCTTCAAGGGACAGATACGCAGTATTTT.

V and J are TRBV5-1 and TRBJ2-5; a weak D match, TRBD2 (5 bases). The CDR3 consists of 15 residues. Per the germline V gene, CDR1 is SGHRS and CDR2 is YFSETQ. Trimming took off 0 bases at V and 1 base at J, with 10 bases between the two ends. CDR3 in amino acids: CASSLENRGQETQYF. The CDR3 nucleotides read TGCGCCAGCAGCTTGGAGAACCGGGGCCAAGAGACCCAGTACTTC.

The chain employs TRBV6-1 and TRBJ2-5; D possibly corresponds to TRBD1 (6 bases). The V gene lost 3 bases and the J gene lost 2 bases, with 13 bases spanning the gap. The CDR3 is made up of 15 amino acids. The germline gives CDR1 MNHNS, CDR2 SASEGT. The CDR3 here is CASSEGAGTQETQYF. The DNA for the CDR3 is TGTGCCAGCAGTGAGGGGGCAGGGACGCAAGAGACCCAGTACTTC.

This clonotype occurred a few times. One end of the junction varies from germline; a read error may be responsible. The chain has TRBV5-1 and TRBJ2-3; 11 positions match TRBD1. CDR3 length equals 16 residues. CDR1 is SGHRS, CDR2 YFSETQ, per germline. CDR3 in DNA: TGCGCCAGCAGCTCAACTGGACAGGGGGCTTCAGATACGCAGTGTTTT. Its protein is CASSSTGQGASDTQCF.